This T cell receptor (beta chain) was found in a study of T-cell reconstitution after alpha-beta-depleted transplantation in children. The V gene's germline CDR1 is MGHRA and CDR2 YSYEKL. The CDR3 contains 15 residues. V shed 4 bases and J shed 7 bases, with 17 bases lying between them. The TCRbeta library incorporated unique molecular identifiers. In TCRdb, the PCR reads were re-called with MiXCR into one record per CDR3 protein. The table has about 540,000 distinct CDR3 sequences, approximately 20% seen once. This receptor was obtained from a human donor who donated a stem cell graft to a child with acute lymphoblastic leukemia. The V and J genes are TRBV4-1 and TRBJ2-1; possibly TRBD2 for D (5 bases). Specimen: PBMCs from the stem cell graft donor, collected from the stem cell graft. The CDR3 region has the DNA TGCGCCAGCAGCCCGCTAGCTGGAGAGGTGAATGAGCAGTTCTTC. Protein product: CASSPLAGEVNEQFF.